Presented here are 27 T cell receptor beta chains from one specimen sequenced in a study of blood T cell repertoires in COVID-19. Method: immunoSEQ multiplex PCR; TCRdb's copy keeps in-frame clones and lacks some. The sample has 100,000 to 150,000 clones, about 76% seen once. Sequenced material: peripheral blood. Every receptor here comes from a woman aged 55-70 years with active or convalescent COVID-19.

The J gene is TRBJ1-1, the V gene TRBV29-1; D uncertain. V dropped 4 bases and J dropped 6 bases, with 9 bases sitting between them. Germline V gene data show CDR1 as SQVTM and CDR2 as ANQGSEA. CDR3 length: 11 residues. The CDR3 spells CSVVRGSEAFF. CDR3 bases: TGCAGCGTTGTCCGTGGCTCTGAAGCTTTCTTT. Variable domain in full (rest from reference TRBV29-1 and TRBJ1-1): SAVISQKPSRDICQRGTSLTIQCQVDSQVTMMFWYRQQPGQSLTLIATANQGSEATYESGFVIDKFPISRPNLTFSTLTVSNMSPEDSSIYLCSVVRGSEAFFGQGTRLTVV.

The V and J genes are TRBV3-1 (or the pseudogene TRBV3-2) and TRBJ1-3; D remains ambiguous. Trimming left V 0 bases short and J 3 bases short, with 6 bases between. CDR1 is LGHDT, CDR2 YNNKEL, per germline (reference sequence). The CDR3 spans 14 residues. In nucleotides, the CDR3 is TGTGCCAGCAGCCAAGAATCGAGTGGAAACACCATATATTTT. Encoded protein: CASSQESSGNTIYF.

CDR3 residues: CASKIVTSPTDTQYF. The CDR3 nucleotides read TGTGCCAGCAAGATTGTGACTAGCCCCACAGATACGCAGTATTTT. The chain combines TRBV2 with TRBJ2-3; 7 nucleotides line up with TRBD2. With 7 bases clipped from V and 2 bases from J, the junction kept 9 bases outside the gene matches. The CDR3 extends over 15 amino acids. Germline assignment: CDR1 SNHLY and CDR2 FYNNEI.

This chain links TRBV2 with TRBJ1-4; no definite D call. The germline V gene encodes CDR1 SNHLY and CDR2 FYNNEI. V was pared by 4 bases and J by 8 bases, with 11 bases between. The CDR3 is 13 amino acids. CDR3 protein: CASSVGAGEKLFF. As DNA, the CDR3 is TGTGCCAGCAGTGTCGGAGCTGGAGAAAAACTGTTTTTT.

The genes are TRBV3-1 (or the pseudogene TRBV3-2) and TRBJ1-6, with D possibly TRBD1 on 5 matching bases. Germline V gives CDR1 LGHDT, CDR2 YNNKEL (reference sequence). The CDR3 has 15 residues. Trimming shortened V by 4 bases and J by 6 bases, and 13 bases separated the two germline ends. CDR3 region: CASSPGRDSNSPLHF. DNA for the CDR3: TGTGCCAGCAGCCCGGGACGGGACTCTAATTCACCCCTCCACTTT.

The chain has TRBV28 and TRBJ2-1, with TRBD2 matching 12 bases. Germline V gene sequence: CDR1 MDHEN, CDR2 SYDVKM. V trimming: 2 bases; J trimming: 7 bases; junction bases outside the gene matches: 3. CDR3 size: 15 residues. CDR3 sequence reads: CASSLALAGGNEQFF. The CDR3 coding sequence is TGTGCCAGCAGTTTAGCACTAGCGGGAGGAAATGAGCAGTTCTTC.

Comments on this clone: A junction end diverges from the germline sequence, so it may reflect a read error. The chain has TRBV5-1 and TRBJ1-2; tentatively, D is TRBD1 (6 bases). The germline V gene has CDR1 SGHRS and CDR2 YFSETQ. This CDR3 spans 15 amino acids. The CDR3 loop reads CASSLNEGGMDGYTF. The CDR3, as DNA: TGCGCCAGCAGCTTGAATGAAGGGGGAATGGATGGGTACACCTTC.

The CDR3 DNA is TGTGCCAGCAGCACGACAGGGGGCGTTGAAGCTTTCTTT. Amino acids: CASSTTGGVEAFF. The chain carries TRBV2 and TRBJ1-1, with TRBD1 identical over 10 bases. Germline CDR1 and CDR2: SNHLY and FYNNEI. Trimming cost V 6 bases and J 7 bases; bases outside gene matches: 5. This CDR3 has 13 amino acids.

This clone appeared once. The CDR3, as DNA: TGTGCCTGGAGCCCACTAGCGGGGGCGGATACGCAGTATTTT. Translated: CAWSPLAGADTQYF. V is TRBV30 and J is TRBJ2-3; 11 bases fit TRBD2. This CDR3 contains 14 residues. Germline V gene lookup returns CDR1 GTSNPN and CDR2 SVGIG (reference sequence). V shed 3 bases and J 6 bases; nucleotides not matched to a gene: 5.

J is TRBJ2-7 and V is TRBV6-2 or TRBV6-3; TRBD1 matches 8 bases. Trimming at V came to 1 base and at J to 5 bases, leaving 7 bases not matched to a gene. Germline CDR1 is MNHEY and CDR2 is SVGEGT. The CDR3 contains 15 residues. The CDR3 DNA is TGTGCCAGCAGTTACTGGGGCAGGGGGCGCGACGAGCAGTACTTC. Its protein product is CASSYWGRGRDEQYF.

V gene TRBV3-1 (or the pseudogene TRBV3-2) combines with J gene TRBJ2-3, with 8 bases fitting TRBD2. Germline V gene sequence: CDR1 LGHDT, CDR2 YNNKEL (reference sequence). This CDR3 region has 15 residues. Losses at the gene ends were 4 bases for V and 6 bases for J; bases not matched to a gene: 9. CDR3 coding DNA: TGTGCCAGCAGCCTCCGGGGGGGGGTGTGGGATACGCAGTATTTT. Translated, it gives CASSLRGGVWDTQYF.

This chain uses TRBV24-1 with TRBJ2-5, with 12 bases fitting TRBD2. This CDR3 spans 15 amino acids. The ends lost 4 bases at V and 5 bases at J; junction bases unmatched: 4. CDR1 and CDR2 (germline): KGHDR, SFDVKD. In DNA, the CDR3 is TGTGCCACCAGTGAACTAGCGGGGGGAGGGGAGACCCAGTACTTC. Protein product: CATSELAGGGETQYF.

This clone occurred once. The CDR3 sequence is CSVGGQVLAYEQFF. The CDR3 nucleotides read TGCAGCGTGGGGGGACAGGTCCTGGCGTATGAGCAGTTCTTC. V and J are TRBV29-1 and TRBJ2-1, with 8 bases identical to TRBD1. The CDR3 runs to 14 residues. After removal of 6 bases from V and 8 bases from J, the junction contained 12 bases not matched to a gene. From germline, CDR1 is SQVTM and CDR2 ANQGSEA.

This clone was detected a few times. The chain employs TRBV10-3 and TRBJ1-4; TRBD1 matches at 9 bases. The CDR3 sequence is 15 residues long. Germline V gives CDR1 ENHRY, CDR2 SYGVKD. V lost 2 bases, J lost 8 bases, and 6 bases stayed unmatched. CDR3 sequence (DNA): TGTGCCATCAGTGAGGAGGGGACAGGGAGAGAAAAACTGTTTTTT. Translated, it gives CAISEEGTGREKLFF.

The CDR3 DNA follows: TGTGCCAGCAGTTCCCAACCTCCGGGACAGGGCCGTGGCTACACCTTC. Amino acids: CASSSQPPGQGRGYTF. The chain links TRBV27 to TRBJ1-2, with 9 bases matching TRBD1. Germline V gives CDR1 MNHEY, CDR2 SMNVEV (reference sequence). The CDR3 length is 16 residues. The V gene end was trimmed by 4 bases and the J gene end by 7 bases; junction bases not matched to a gene: 13.

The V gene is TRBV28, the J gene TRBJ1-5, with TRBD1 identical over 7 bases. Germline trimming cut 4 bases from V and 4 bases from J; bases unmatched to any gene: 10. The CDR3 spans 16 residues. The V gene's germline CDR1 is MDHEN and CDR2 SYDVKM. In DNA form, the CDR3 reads TGTGCCAGCAGTTCGGGAACAGGGGCAAGTAATCAGCCCCAGCATTTT. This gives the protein CASSSGTGASNQPQHF.

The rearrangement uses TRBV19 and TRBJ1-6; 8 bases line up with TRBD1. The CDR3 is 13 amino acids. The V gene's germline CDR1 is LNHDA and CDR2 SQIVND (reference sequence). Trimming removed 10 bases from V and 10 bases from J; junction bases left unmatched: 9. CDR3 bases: TGTGCCACCTCGATGGACAGGGACTCACCCCTCCACTTT. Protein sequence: CATSMDRDSPLHF.

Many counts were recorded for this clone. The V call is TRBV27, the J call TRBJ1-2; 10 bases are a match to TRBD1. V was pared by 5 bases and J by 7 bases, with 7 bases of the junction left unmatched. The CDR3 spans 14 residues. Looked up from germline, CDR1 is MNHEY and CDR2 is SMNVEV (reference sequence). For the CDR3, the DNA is TGTGCCAGCAGTCGACAGGGGGCAGAGGGTGGCTACACCTTC. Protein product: CASSRQGAEGGYTF.

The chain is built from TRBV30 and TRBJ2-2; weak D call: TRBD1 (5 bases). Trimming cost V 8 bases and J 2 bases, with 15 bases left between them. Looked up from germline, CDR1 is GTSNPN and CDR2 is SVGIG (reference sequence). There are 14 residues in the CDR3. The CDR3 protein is CAHEGAENTGELFF. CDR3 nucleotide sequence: TGTGCCCACGAAGGGGCAGAAAACACCGGGGAGCTGTTTTTT.

CDR3 coding DNA: TGCGCCAGCAGCTTATTAGCGGGAGTGTCCTACAATGAGCAGTTCTTC. This sequence encodes CASSLLAGVSYNEQFF. The chain uses TRBV5-1 and TRBJ2-1, with TRBD2 matching over 9 bases. The V gene end was trimmed by 2 bases and the J gene end by 1 base; junction bases not matched to a gene: 4. This CDR3 is 16 amino acids long. Germline V gene sequence: CDR1 SGHRS, CDR2 YFSETQ.

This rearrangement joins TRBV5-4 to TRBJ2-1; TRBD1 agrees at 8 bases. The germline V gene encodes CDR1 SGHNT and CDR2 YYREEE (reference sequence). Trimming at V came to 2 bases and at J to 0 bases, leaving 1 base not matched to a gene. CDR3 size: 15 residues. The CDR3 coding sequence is TGTGCCAGCAGCTTTGGACAGGGCTCCTACAATGAGCAGTTCTTC. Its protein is CASSFGQGSYNEQFF.

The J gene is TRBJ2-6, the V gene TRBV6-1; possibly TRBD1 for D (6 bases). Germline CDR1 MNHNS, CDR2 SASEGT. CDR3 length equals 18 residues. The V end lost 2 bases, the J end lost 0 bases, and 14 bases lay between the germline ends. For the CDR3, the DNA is TGTGCCAGCAGTGAAAAGTCAGGACAGAGCTCTGGGGCCAACGTCCTGACTTTC. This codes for CASSEKSGQSSGANVLTF.

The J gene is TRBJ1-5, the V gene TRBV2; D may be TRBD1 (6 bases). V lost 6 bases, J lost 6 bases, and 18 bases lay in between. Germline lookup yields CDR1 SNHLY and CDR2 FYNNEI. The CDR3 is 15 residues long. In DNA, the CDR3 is TGTGCCAGCAGCCGAGACCAGGGGAAAGGTCAGCCCCAGCATTTT. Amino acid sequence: CASSRDQGKGQPQHF.

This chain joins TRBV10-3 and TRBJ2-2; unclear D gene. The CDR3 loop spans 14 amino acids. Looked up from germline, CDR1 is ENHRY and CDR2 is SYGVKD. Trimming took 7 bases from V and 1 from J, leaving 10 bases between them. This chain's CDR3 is CAIKSGGNTGELFF. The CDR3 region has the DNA TGTGCCATCAAGTCTGGCGGGAACACCGGGGAGCTGTTTTTT.

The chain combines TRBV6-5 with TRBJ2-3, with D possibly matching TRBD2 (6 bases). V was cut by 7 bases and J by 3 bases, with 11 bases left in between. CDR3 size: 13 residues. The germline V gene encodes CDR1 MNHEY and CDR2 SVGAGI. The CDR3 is CASNPGVTDTQYF. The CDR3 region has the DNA TGTGCCAGCAACCCGGGGGTAACAGATACGCAGTATTTT.

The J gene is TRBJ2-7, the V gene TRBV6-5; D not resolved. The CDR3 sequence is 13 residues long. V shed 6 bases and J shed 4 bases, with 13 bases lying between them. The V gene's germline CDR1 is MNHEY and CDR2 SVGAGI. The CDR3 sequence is CASRNPGLYEQYV. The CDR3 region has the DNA TGTGCCAGCAGAAACCCTGGCCTTTACGAGCAGTACGTC.

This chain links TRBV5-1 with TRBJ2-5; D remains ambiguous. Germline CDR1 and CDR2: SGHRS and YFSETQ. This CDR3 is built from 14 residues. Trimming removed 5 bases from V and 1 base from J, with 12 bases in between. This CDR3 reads CASRPTPSQETQYF. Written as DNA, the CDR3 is TGCGCCAGCAGACCAACACCCAGCCAAGAGACCCAGTACTTC. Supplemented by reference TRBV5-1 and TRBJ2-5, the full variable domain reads KAGVTQTPRYLIKTRGQQVTLSCSPISGHRSVSWYQQTPGQGLQFLFEYFSETQRNKGNFPGRFSGRQFSNSRSEMNVSTLELGDSALYLCASRPTPSQETQYFGPGTRLLVL.